Below, 27 T cell receptor beta chains from the same sample are listed, as sequenced in a study of blood T cell repertoires in COVID-19. Using immunoSEQ multiplex PCR, the repertoire was profiled, and TCRdb retains in-frame clones only, with some absent. The sample contains 130,000 to 150,000 clones, approximately 87% of which appear only once. The sequenced material came from peripheral blood. These receptors came from a woman aged 50 to 65 with active or convalescent COVID-19.

The chain carries TRBV25-1 and TRBJ1-3, with D possibly matching TRBD1 (6 bases). Looked up from germline, CDR1 is MGHDK and CDR2 is SYGVNS. V was shortened by 1 base and J by 1 base, with 14 bases between the two germline ends. The CDR3 is made up of 17 amino acids. The CDR3 coding sequence is TGTGCCAGCAGTGAATTCGAGGGAAGGGGGTCTGGAAACACCATATATTTT. Translated, it gives CASSEFEGRGSGNTIYF. The full variable domain, with the rest looked up from reference TRBV25-1 and TRBJ1-3, is EADIYQTPRYLVIGTGKKITLECSQTMGHDKMYWYQQDPGMELHLIHYSYGVNSTEKGDLSSESTVSRIRTEHFPLTLESARPSHTSQYLCASSEFEGRGSGNTIYFGEGSWLTVV.

This chain joins TRBV21-1 and TRBJ2-1; TRBD2 is the table's D call, not checked against the DNA. TRBV21-1 counts as a pseudogene. The CDR3 is 16 residues long. For the CDR3, the DNA is TGTGCCAGCAGCAAAGGCCCCCGACTAAGCCGGGATGAGCAGTTCTTC. Amino acids: CASSKGPRLSRDEQFF.

CDR3 nucleotide sequence: TGTGCCAGCACAACACGGGGGTTAACGGGAAACACCATATATTTT. Translation gives CASTTRGLTGNTIYF. The chain has TRBV6-6 and TRBJ1-3; possible D gene TRBD1, 5 bases. The CDR3 is 15 residues long. Germline loops: CDR1 MNHNY, CDR2 SVGAGI (reference sequence). With 7 bases removed from V and 4 bases from J, the gap between germline ends came to 17 bases.

This sequence joins TRBV18 and TRBJ2-3; 8 nucleotides line up with TRBD1. Germline values: CDR1 KGHSH, CDR2 LQKENI. The junction had 12 bases not matched to a gene; V was cut back by 4 bases and J by 9 bases. The CDR3 is made up of 15 amino acids. The CDR3 is CASSRTTGAGDTQYF. The CDR3 DNA reads TGTGCCAGCTCACGAACGACAGGGGCAGGTGACACGCAGTATTTT.

V usage is TRBV19 and J usage is TRBJ1-6; no clear D. The CDR3 totals 13 residues. Trimming pared 2 bases from V and 7 bases from J, leaving 6 bases between. Germline loops: CDR1 LNHDA, CDR2 SQIVND (reference sequence). The CDR3 DNA follows: TGTGCCAGTAGTATATCCCCAAATTCACCCCTCCACTTT. This codes for CASSISPNSPLHF.

The chain carries TRBV6-2 or TRBV6-3 and TRBJ1-5; tentative D call: TRBD1 (6 bases). This CDR3 spans 16 amino acids. Germline V lookup: CDR1 MNHEY, CDR2 SVGEGT. Trimming took 2 bases from V and 6 from J, leaving 17 bases between them. CDR3 nucleotide sequence: TGTGCCAGCAGTTACGGCATTCTGGGGGCGACTCAGCCCCAGCATTTT. It specifies CASSYGILGATQPQHF.

This chain links TRBV7-9 with TRBJ1-1; D is unclear. Germline V lookup: CDR1 SEHNR, CDR2 FQNEAQ (reference sequence). Trimming removed 0 bases from V and 11 bases from J, with 13 bases in between. The CDR3 loop spans 13 amino acids. CDR3 nucleotide sequence: TGTGCCAGCAGCTTAGCGCGCGGAGCCGATGCTTTCTTT. Translation gives CASSLARGADAFF.

The chain joins TRBV19 to TRBJ2-1; possible D gene TRBD1, 5 bases. Germline CDR1 is LNHDA and CDR2 is SQIVND (reference sequence). V was trimmed by 4 bases and J by 5 bases, leaving 9 bases between them. The CDR3 runs to 13 residues. The CDR3 DNA reads as TGTGCCAGTAGTAGGGTGGGGCACAATGAGCAGTTCTTC. Amino acids: CASSRVGHNEQFF. The variable domain in full, completed from reference TRBV19 and TRBJ2-1, reads DGGITQSPKYLFRKEGQNVTLSCEQNLNHDAMYWYRQDPGQGLRLIYYSQIVNDFQKGDIAEGYSVSREKKESFPLTVTSAQKNPTAFYLCASSRVGHNEQFFGPGTRLTVL.

The gene calls are TRBV24-1 and TRBJ1-2; D may be TRBD1 (6 bases). Germline CDR1 KGHDR, CDR2 SFDVKD. The CDR3 is 14 residues long. V lost 2 bases to trimming and J lost 3 bases, with 9 bases between them. CDR3 residues: CATSDWGGDYGYTF. The CDR3 bases are TGTGCCACCAGTGATTGGGGGGGCGACTATGGCTACACCTTC.

The chain recombines TRBV7-3 with TRBJ1-1; D is undetermined. Germline lookup yields CDR1 SGHTA and CDR2 FQGTGA. Trimming pared 2 bases from V and 1 base from J, leaving 8 bases between. The length of the CDR3 is 14 residues. CDR3 sequence reads: CASSLGSENTEAFF. The DNA for the CDR3 is TGTGCCAGCAGCTTAGGTTCAGAGAACACTGAAGCTTTCTTT.

The chain has TRBV28 and TRBJ2-4, with 7 bases that match TRBD1. The CDR3 totals 12 residues. Germline CDR1 reads MDHEN; CDR2 reads SYDVKM. With 6 bases clipped from V and 7 bases from J, the junction kept 3 bases outside the gene matches. Written as DNA, the CDR3 is TGTGCCAGCAGACCACAGGGGAACATTCAGTACTTC. It specifies CASRPQGNIQYF.

The gene calls are TRBV27 and TRBJ1-1; D not certain. Trimming cost V 2 bases and J 3 bases, with 10 bases left between them. CDR3 length equals 14 residues. Looked up from germline, CDR1 is MNHEY and CDR2 is SMNVEV (reference sequence). The CDR3 loop is CASSLKSGYTEAFF. The DNA for the CDR3 is TGTGCCAGCAGTTTAAAGTCGGGTTACACTGAAGCTTTCTTT.

The chain joins TRBV29-1 to TRBJ2-5; D uncertain. Germline assignment: CDR1 SQVTM and CDR2 ANQGSEA. V lost 6 bases and J lost 4, with 9 bases in between. The CDR3 covers 11 residues. The CDR3 coding sequence is TGCAGCGTGGGCCTCCGAGAGACCCAGTACTTC. Translating it yields CSVGLRETQYF.

The V and J genes are TRBV18 and TRBJ1-1; tentative D call: TRBD1 (5 bases). V was clipped by 4 bases and J by 1 base, with 7 bases between them. From germline, CDR1 is KGHSH and CDR2 LQKENI. The CDR3 runs 13 residues. As DNA, the CDR3 is TGTGCCAGCTCACGGGGGGGGAACACTGAAGCTTTCTTT. It codes for CASSRGGNTEAFF.

This rearrangement joins TRBV5-1 to TRBJ2-1; 7 nucleotides align to TRBD2. V shed 2 bases and J 9 bases; nucleotides not matched to a gene: 11. Germline V gives CDR1 SGHRS, CDR2 YFSETQ. This CDR3 has 15 amino acids. The CDR3 is CASSFGGGIKSEQFF. The CDR3 DNA sequence: TGCGCCAGCAGCTTCGGCGGGGGTATTAAGTCTGAGCAGTTCTTC.

The chain carries TRBV3-1 (or the pseudogene TRBV3-2) and TRBJ1-6, with D possibly matching TRBD1 (5 bases). The CDR3 spans 14 residues. Per the germline V gene, CDR1 is LGHDT and CDR2 is YNNKEL (reference sequence). The germline V and J ends were trimmed by 0 bases and 10 bases, with 10 bases remaining between them. The CDR3 protein is CASSQDWGVSPLHF. The DNA for the CDR3 is TGTGCCAGCAGCCAAGATTGGGGGGTGTCACCCCTCCACTTT.

The chain recombines TRBV5-6 with TRBJ1-3; D gene uncertain. CDR3 length equals 18 residues. CDR1 and CDR2 from the germline V gene are SGHDT and YYEEEE. Trimming removed 1 base at V and 0 bases at J, with 17 bases between. CDR3 region: CASSLSSGSPFSGNTIYF. CDR3 DNA: TGTGCCAGCAGCTTGTCGTCAGGCAGTCCCTTCTCTGGAAACACCATATATTTT.

V and J are TRBV6-5 and TRBJ1-5, with a possible D match to TRBD1 (6 bases). Germline V lookup: CDR1 MNHEY, CDR2 SVGAGI. The CDR3 covers 14 residues. Trimming took off 8 bases at V and 3 bases at J, with 14 bases between the two ends. In DNA, the CDR3 is TGTGCCAGCCATCTCGACAGGATCAATCAGCCCCAGCATTTT. It encodes CASHLDRINQPQHF.

The chain couples TRBV5-8 to TRBJ2-1, with TRBD1 identical over 7 bases. The CDR3 consists of 14 residues. With 4 bases clipped from V and 9 bases from J, the junction kept 10 bases outside the gene matches. Germline V gene data show CDR1 as SGHTS and CDR2 as YDEGEE. The CDR3: CASSRPGQTTEQFF. The CDR3 bases are TGTGCCAGCAGCCGCCCGGGACAGACCACTGAGCAGTTCTTC.

The V call is TRBV19, the J call TRBJ1-5; weak D call: TRBD1 (5 bases). The ends were cut back, 3 bases at V and 0 bases at J, with 18 bases in the middle. This CDR3 comprises 18 residues. Germline values: CDR1 LNHDA, CDR2 SQIVND (reference sequence). The CDR3: CASSMALPVGGSNQPQHF. The CDR3 nucleotides are TGTGCCAGTAGTATGGCCCTACCAGTGGGGGGTAGCAATCAGCCCCAGCATTTT.

This chain connects TRBV4-2 to TRBJ2-7, with TRBD2 identical over 9 bases. Germline V CDR1 and CDR2: LGHNA, YNFKEQ. The CDR3 consists of 19 residues. V was clipped by 0 bases and J by 2 bases; unmatched bases: 14. CDR3 residues: CASSQERKTMAGGPYEQYF. CDR3 DNA sequence: TGTGCCAGCAGCCAAGAGAGGAAGACGATGGCGGGGGGGCCCTACGAGCAGTACTTC.

As to this clone: Mismatch with germline at one junction end may stem from a read error. The rearrangement links TRBV7-7 to TRBJ2-3; 8 bases fit TRBD2. The CDR3 is 16 residues long. Per germline, CDR1 SSHAT and CDR2 FNYEAQ (reference sequence). CDR3 in amino acids: CASSLGGSREVDTQYF. CDR3 sequence (DNA): TGTGCTAGCAGCTTAGGAGGGTCGCGGGAGGTGGATACGCAGTATTTT. Based on the CDR3 plus reference TRBV7-7 and TRBJ2-3, the full variable domain is GAGVSQSPRYKVTKRGQDVTLRCDPISSHATLYWYQQALGQGPEFLTYFNYEAQPDKSGLPSDRFSAERPEGSISTLTIQRTEQRDSAMYRCASSLGGSREVDTQYFGPGTRLTVL.

This clone was observed a single time. V is TRBV27 and J is TRBJ1-2, with TRBD1 as a possible D gene (5 bases). The V end was cut by 2 bases, the J end by 2 bases, with 12 bases between. Germline CDR1 MNHEY, CDR2 SMNVEV (reference sequence). CDR3 length equals 15 residues. The CDR3 reads CASSLPRAWNYGYTF. CDR3 nucleotide sequence: TGTGCCAGCAGTTTACCCAGGGCGTGGAACTATGGCTACACCTTC.

The chain joins TRBV19 to TRBJ1-5; 7 nucleotides agree with TRBD1. Germline V gene data show CDR1 as LNHDA and CDR2 as SQIVND (reference sequence). This CDR3 is built from 15 residues. Unmatched junction bases numbered 6, after V lost 7 bases and J lost 0 bases. The CDR3 loop reads CASNRDSYSNQPQHF. The CDR3 region has the DNA TGTGCCAGTAACCGGGACAGTTATAGCAATCAGCCCCAGCATTTT.

V and J are TRBV4-2 and TRBJ2-2; TRBD2 matches at 11 bases. The CDR3 has 16 amino acids. V dropped 4 bases and J dropped 6; count of bases not matched to a gene: 7. CDR1 is LGHNA, CDR2 YNFKEQ, per germline. This CDR3 reads CASSPSGGPQAGELFF. DNA of the CDR3: TGTGCCAGCAGCCCTAGCGGGGGGCCCCAGGCCGGGGAGCTGTTTTTT.

This chain links TRBV11-2 with TRBJ1-6; weak D call: TRBD1 (5 bases). Germline V gene lookup returns CDR1 SGHAT and CDR2 FQNNGV. Trimming removed 5 bases from V and 6 bases from J, with 14 bases in between. This CDR3 has 15 amino acids. The DNA for the CDR3 is TGTGCCAGCAGCCCGAGTCAGGGTAGTAATTCACCCCTCCACTTT. Its protein is CASSPSQGSNSPLHF. The entire variable domain, with the rest obtained from reference TRBV11-2 and TRBJ1-6, is as follows: EAGVAQSPRYKIIEKRQSVAFWCNPISGHATLYWYQQILGQGPKLLIQFQNNGVVDDSQLPKDRFSAERLKGVDSTLKIQPAKLEDSAVYLCASSPSQGSNSPLHFGNGTRLTVT.

The V call is TRBV15, the J call TRBJ1-4; no reliable D call. Germline CDR1 is LNHNV and CDR2 is YYDKDF (reference sequence). This CDR3 is built from 15 residues. V lost 5 bases to trimming and J lost 3 bases, with 13 bases between them. The CDR3 protein is CATSLRARANEKLFF. The CDR3 DNA is TGTGCCACCAGCCTGAGGGCTAGGGCTAATGAAAAACTGTTTTTT.